Listed below are T cell receptor beta chains from one sample, sequenced in a study of naive and memory T cell subsets. MiXCR was run by TCRdb on the UMI-ligation and nested PCR reads, yielding one entry per CDR3 protein. The sample holds 98,000 or so distinct CDR3 sequences, around 15% seen once. Material: naive CD8+ T cells from blood. Receptor source: a human donor in good health. The CDR3 runs from the conserved cysteine through the conserved F or W. The order of the fields is V gene, CDR3 length, J gene, clone size, D gene, CDR3 protein, CDR3 DNA. D genes are given only for firm matches. Expanded clones get a size class; other rows say once, few or many, or leave the size out.

>TRBV29-1|16|TRBJ2-1|few|TRBD2
CSSWASGESSYNEQFF
TGCAGCAGCTGGGCTAGCGGGGAGAGCTCCTACAATGAGCAGTTCTTC
>TRBV9|14|TRBJ2-1|few|NA
CASSVGWSYNEQFF
TGTGCCAGCAGCGTAGGGTGGTCCTACAATGAGCAGTTCTTC
>TRBV24-1|13|TRBJ1-2|few|NA
CATSDLQGDGYTF
TGTGCCACCAGTGATTTGCAAGGGGACGGCTACACCTTC
>TRBV27|15|TRBJ2-1|few|TRBD2
CASSLMASGYNEQFF
TGTGCCAGCAGTTTAATGGCTAGCGGGTACAATGAGCAGTTCTTC
>TRBV20-1|14|TRBJ1-5|many|TRBD1
CSASRTGGYEPQHF
TGCAGTGCTAGTCGAACAGGGGGCTATGAGCCCCAGCATTTT
>TRBV27|14|TRBJ2-2|many|NA
CASSFWSEKGELFF
TGTGCCAGCAGTTTTTGGTCGGAAAAAGGGGAGCTGTTTTTT
>TRBV5-1|14|TRBJ1-5|NA|TRBD1
CASSPGTGIQPQHF
TGCGCCAGCAGCCCCGGGACAGGGATCCAGCCCCAGCATTTT
>TRBV25-1|17|TRBJ2-7|few|TRBD1
CASSDISGGTGGYEQYF
TGTGCCAGCAGTGATATTTCGGGGGGGACAGGGGGCTACGAGCAGTACTTC
>TRBV4-3|16|TRBJ1-2|NA|NA
CASSQEDTRSNYGYTF
TGCGCCAGCAGCCAAGAGGACACAAGGTCTAACTATGGCTACACCTTC
>TRBV20-1|19|TRBJ2-5|few|TRBD2
CSARDRGLAGGPAQETQYF
TGCAGTGCTAGAGATCGAGGACTAGCGGGAGGACCCGCCCAAGAGACCCAGTACTTC
>TRBV7-9|17|TRBJ2-7|NA|NA
CASSLEEGGGISDEQYF
TGTGCCAGCAGCCTGGAAGAGGGAGGGGGAATTAGCGACGAGCAGTACTTC
>TRBV12-3/TRBV12-4|13|TRBJ2-5|many|NA
CASSLPEGETQYF
TGTGCCAGCAGCCTCCCTGAGGGGGAGACCCAGTACTTC
>TRBV4-3|13|TRBJ2-3|many|NA
CASSSVSTDTQYF
TGCGCCAGCAGCTCTGTATCAACAGATACGCAGTATTTT
>TRBV14|17|TRBJ2-1|NA|TRBD2
CASSQDTSGRAYNEQFF
TGTGCCAGCAGCCAAGATACTAGCGGGAGGGCCTACAATGAGCAGTTCTTC
>TRBV28|16|TRBJ2-7|NA|TRBD2
CASSPFGGGPTYEQYF
TGTGCCAGCAGCCCTTTCGGCGGGGGGCCTACATACGAGCAGTACTTC
>TRBV6-2/TRBV6-3|11|TRBJ2-7|many|NA
CASTNGYEQYF
TGTGCCAGCACTAATGGGTACGAGCAGTACTTC
>TRBV12-3/TRBV12-4|16|TRBJ2-3|many|TRBD2
CASSPGLAGAEDTQYF
TGTGCCAGCAGTCCTGGACTAGCGGGGGCTGAGGATACGCAGTATTTT
>TRBV13|12|TRBJ2-7|many|NA
CASTSGDYEQYF
TGTGCCAGCACCAGCGGAGACTACGAGCAGTACTTC
>TRBV12-3/TRBV12-4|16|TRBJ1-5|few|TRBD1
CASSVTGGAYNQPQHF
TGTGCCAGCAGTGTAACAGGGGGCGCATACAATCAGCCCCAGCATTTT
>TRBV29-1|14|TRBJ2-1|NA|TRBD2
CSGGWGGSWDEQFF
TGCAGCGGAGGGTGGGGCGGGAGTTGGGATGAGCAGTTCTTC
>TRBV12-3/TRBV12-4|17|TRBJ2-2|NA|NA
CASSLGREIANTGELFF
TGTGCCAGCAGTTTAGGGCGGGAAATAGCGAACACCGGGGAGCTGTTTTTT
>TRBV30|13|TRBJ2-7|NA|TRBD2
CAWSGGGAGEQYF
TGTGCCTGGAGTGGCGGGGGGGCAGGTGAGCAGTACTTC
>TRBV2|15|TRBJ2-3|many|TRBD2
CASSGFSGSTDTQYF
TGTGCCAGCAGTGGCTTCAGCGGGAGTACAGATACGCAGTATTTT
>TRBV7-9|14|TRBJ2-7|NA|TRBD1
CASSLVTGGYEQYF
TGTGCCAGCAGCTTAGTTACAGGGGGCTACGAGCAGTACTTC
>TRBV28|16|TRBJ2-1|few|NA
CASRDLRGVEYNEQFF
TGTGCCAGCAGGGACCTCAGGGGTGTAGAATACAATGAGCAGTTCTTC
>TRBV29-1|13|TRBJ1-2|NA|NA
CSVPPGDDRGYTF
TGCAGCGTTCCCCCAGGGGACGACCGCGGCTACACCTTC
>TRBV14|15|TRBJ2-3|few|NA
CASSQDRGLTDTQYF
TGTGCCAGCAGCCAAGATAGGGGCCTCACAGATACGCAGTATTTT
>TRBV10-3|15|TRBJ2-3|many|NA
CAISTSDGSTDTQYF
TGTGCCATCAGTACCTCGGACGGAAGCACAGATACGCAGTATTTT
>TRBV7-9|18|TRBJ2-1|few|TRBD2
CASSLALAGEGGHNEQFF
TGTGCCAGCAGCTTGGCGTTAGCGGGAGAGGGGGGGCACAATGAGCAGTTCTTC
>TRBV5-4|14|TRBJ2-1|many|TRBD1
CASSGDREGLEQFF
TGTGCCAGCAGCGGGGACAGGGAGGGGCTTGAGCAGTTCTTC
>TRBV12-3/TRBV12-4|13|TRBJ2-7|NA|NA
CASSFLELREQYF
TGTGCCAGCAGTTTCTTGGAGCTGAGGGAGCAGTACTTC
>TRBV20-1|13|TRBJ2-1|few|NA
CSARGQLVNEQFF
TGCAGTGCTAGGGGCCAGCTGGTCAATGAGCAGTTCTTC
>TRBV7-9|16|TRBJ2-1|NA|NA
CASSPRTGLRGDEQFF
TGTGCCAGCAGCCCTCGGACGGGGTTACGAGGGGATGAGCAGTTCTTC
>TRBV7-9|13|TRBJ2-1|many|NA
CASSLALGNEQFF
TGTGCCAGCAGCTTAGCGCTGGGCAATGAGCAGTTCTTC
>TRBV10-2|13|TRBJ1-1|few|NA
CASEVSLYTEAFF
TGCGCCAGTGAGGTATCCCTTTACACTGAAGCTTTCTTT
>TRBV12-3/TRBV12-4|15|TRBJ1-1|few|NA
CASTLGGDVSTEAFF
TGTGCCAGCACCCTCGGGGGGGATGTCAGCACTGAAGCTTTCTTT
>TRBV7-3|13|TRBJ1-2|many|TRBD1
CASSSGGQDGYTF
TGTGCCAGCAGCTCCGGCGGACAGGATGGCTACACCTTC
>TRBV3-1|17|TRBJ1-1|NA|NA
CASSQDGGRGRYTEAFF
TGTGCCAGCAGCCAAGACGGCGGGAGGGGAAGATACACTGAAGCTTTCTTT
>TRBV27|15|TRBJ2-4|few|NA
CASSLTGIKEGIQYF
TGTGCCAGCAGTTTGACAGGAATTAAGGAGGGCATTCAGTACTTC
>TRBV27|11|TRBJ2-5|few|NA
CASMFGETQYF
TGTGCCAGCATGTTCGGAGAGACCCAGTACTTC
>TRBV3-1|16|TRBJ2-1|NA|NA
CASSQEWGPSWNEQFF
TGTGCCAGCAGCCAAGAGTGGGGGCCTAGCTGGAATGAGCAGTTCTTC
>TRBV5-1|14|TRBJ2-1|NA|TRBD2
CASSLLLAGGEQFF
TGCGCCAGCAGCTTGCTCCTAGCGGGGGGTGAGCAGTTCTTC
>TRBV6-2/TRBV6-3|15|TRBJ1-5|many|NA
CASRIGQYSNQPQHF
TGTGCCAGCAGAATTGGACAGTATAGCAATCAGCCCCAGCATTTT
>TRBV9|14|TRBJ2-7|few|NA
CASSVVGSSYEQYF
TGTGCCAGCAGCGTAGTCGGCAGCTCCTACGAGCAGTACTTC
>TRBV10-3|14|TRBJ2-7|NA|TRBD1
CAISLNRDRDAQYF
TGTGCCATCAGTCTAAATCGGGACAGGGACGCGCAGTACTTC
>TRBV19|13|TRBJ1-4|few|NA
CASARQPNEKLFF
TGTGCCAGTGCGAGACAGCCGAATGAAAAACTGTTTTTT
>TRBV7-9|14|TRBJ2-4|NA|NA
CASSLGGGGDIQYF
TGTGCCAGCAGCTTAGGTGGAGGTGGGGACATTCAGTACTTC
>TRBV6-6|19|TRBJ2-7|NA|TRBD2
CASSYPGVAGGLRTYEQYF
TGTGCCAGCAGTTACCCCGGCGTGGCGGGAGGGCTTCGCACCTACGAGCAGTACTTC
>TRBV28|12|TRBJ2-1|few|TRBD2
CASSRGDNEQFF
TGTGCCAGTTCTCGGGGGGACAATGAGCAGTTCTTC
>TRBV7-8|17|TRBJ2-7|many|TRBD2
CASSLLAGVPGDYEQYF
TGTGCCAGCAGCTTATTGGCGGGAGTCCCGGGTGACTACGAGCAGTACTTC
>TRBV4-3|14|TRBJ2-7|many|TRBD1
CASSLGQGAYEQYF
TGCGCCAGCAGCCTGGGACAGGGGGCCTACGAGCAGTACTTC